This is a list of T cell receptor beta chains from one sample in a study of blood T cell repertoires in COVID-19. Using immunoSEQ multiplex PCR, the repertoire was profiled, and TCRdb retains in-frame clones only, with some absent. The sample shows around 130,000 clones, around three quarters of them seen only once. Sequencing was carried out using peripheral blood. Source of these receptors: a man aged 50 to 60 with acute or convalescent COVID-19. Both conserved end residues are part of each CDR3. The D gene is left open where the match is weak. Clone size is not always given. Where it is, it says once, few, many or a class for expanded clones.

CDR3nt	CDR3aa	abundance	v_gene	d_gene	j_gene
TGTGCCAGCAGCCCGGCCGCGGGGGTGGATACGCAGTATTTT	CASSPAAGVDTQYF	once	TRBV5-5	TRBD2	TRBJ2-3
TGCGCCAGCAGTGCTCGGGGGTTGTGGAATGAGCAGTTCTTC	CASSARGLWNEQFF	-	TRBV10-1	-	TRBJ2-1
TGTGCCAGCAGCTTGGAGACAGGGGGCGTCTATGGCTACACCTTC	CASSLETGGVYGYTF	-	TRBV5-4	TRBD1	TRBJ1-2
TGCGCCAGCAGCCAAGCCTTGCGGAACTACAATGAGCAGTTCTTC	CASSQALRNYNEQFF	-	TRBV4-1	-	TRBJ2-1
TGTGCCAGCGGAACAGGGGGCCGTTATGGCTACACCTTC	CASGTGGRYGYTF	-	TRBV12-3/TRBV12-4	TRBD1	TRBJ1-2
TGTGCCAGCAGTTTTGGACAACCACAGAGCTCCTATAATTCACCCCTCCACTTT	CASSFGQPQSSYNSPLHF	-	TRBV27	-	TRBJ1-6
TGTGCCAGCAGCCAAGAATTAGCGGGGGGGCGAAGGTGGTACGAGCAGTACTTC	CASSQELAGGRRWYEQYF	-	TRBV3-1/TRBV3-2	TRBD2	TRBJ2-7
TGTGCCAGCAGCCCCGGGACAGGGGGTTACTATGGCTACACCTTC	CASSPGTGGYYGYTF	-	TRBV7-9	TRBD1	TRBJ1-2
TGTGCCAGCAGCTTAGCGCCCGGGGGGGCCTTTGAGCAGTTCTTC	CASSLAPGGAFEQFF	-	TRBV7-8	TRBD2	TRBJ2-1
TGTGCCAGCAGTTACTCGACCACAGGGTTGGATACGCAGTATTTT	CASSYSTTGLDTQYF	once	TRBV6-5	-	TRBJ2-3
TGTGCCAGCAGCCCTAGGACAGGGGGAAGCACTGAAGCTTTCTTT	CASSPRTGGSTEAFF	-	TRBV13	TRBD1	TRBJ1-1
TGTGCCAGCAGCCCCACCGGGACAGGGGTCGGAGAGACCCAGTACTTC	CASSPTGTGVGETQYF	-	TRBV7-3	TRBD1	TRBJ2-5
TGCGCCAGCAGCTTGGCCGGGGGGGCTTCCACAGATACGCAGTATTTT	CASSLAGGASTDTQYF	once	TRBV5-1	TRBD2	TRBJ2-3
TGCGCCAGCAGCCAAGCCACCTCCAGGGCTGGGGAGACCCAGTACTTC	CASSQATSRAGETQYF	-	TRBV4-1	-	TRBJ2-5
TGTGCCAGCAGCAGTGCGCTTACCAAGGAGCAGTTCTTC	CASSSALTKEQFF	-	TRBV7-2	-	TRBJ2-1
TGTGCCTGGTACGAGGCCGTGAACACTGAAGCTTTCTTT	CAWYEAVNTEAFF	-	TRBV30	-	TRBJ1-1
TGCAGCGTTCTAACAGAGCTTAATTCACCCCTCCACTTT	CSVLTELNSPLHF	-	TRBV29-1	-	TRBJ1-6
TGTGCCAGCAGCTTAGCGGTGACAGGGGGGACTGAAGCTTTCTTT	CASSLAVTGGTEAFF	-	TRBV7-9	TRBD1	TRBJ1-1
TGTGCCACCAGTGACGGACTAGCGGGGCTAGAGACCCAGTACTTC	CATSDGLAGLETQYF	-	TRBV24-1	TRBD2	TRBJ2-5
TGTGCCAGCAGTTTTTATCCTAGACTAGCGGGGGACAATGAGCAGTTCTTC	CASSFYPRLAGDNEQFF	few	TRBV27	TRBD2	TRBJ2-1
TGTGCCAGCAGCCCGCCGGGACAGAACTATGGCTACACCTTC	CASSPPGQNYGYTF	-	TRBV25-1	TRBD1	TRBJ1-2
TGTGCCAGCAGCTCAGTGGTGGGGGCTCAGCCCCAGCATTTT	CASSSVVGAQPQHF	-	TRBV7-2	-	TRBJ1-5
TGTGCCACCAGCAGAGTCGAGGGTCGGGTTATCAATCAGCCCCAGCATTTT	CATSRVEGRVINQPQHF	once	TRBV15	-	TRBJ1-5
TGTGCCAGCAGTCATCGGACAGGAAATCCCTACGAGCAGTACTTC	CASSHRTGNPYEQYF	-	TRBV28	TRBD1	TRBJ2-7
TGTGCCAGCTCACCAATCCAGGGAGGGACAGATACGCAGTATTTT	CASSPIQGGTDTQYF	once	TRBV18	TRBD2	TRBJ2-3
TGTGCCAGCTCACCACCGAGCCCCAGGGGGGAGGTCGGGGAGCTGTTTTTT	CASSPPSPRGEVGELFF	-	TRBV18	-	TRBJ2-2
TGTGCCAGCAGCCAAGATCTAGCGGGGGCCTACAATGAGCAGTTCTTC	CASSQDLAGAYNEQFF	-	TRBV4-2	TRBD2	TRBJ2-1
TGTGCCATCACCGACGGGCAACAGGGTCAGTTCTTC	CAITDGQQGQFF	-	TRBV10-3	-	TRBJ2-1
TGTGCCAGCAGCTTAGACCGGAACTATGGCTACACCTTC	CASSLDRNYGYTF	-	TRBV11-2	-	TRBJ1-2
TGTGCCAGCAGCTGGAACATACAGGAACTCTATGGCTACACCTTC	CASSWNIQELYGYTF	few	TRBV5-4	-	TRBJ1-2
TGTGCCAGCAGCTTGGCGGGTAGCTTCTACAATGAGCAGTTCTTC	CASSLAGSFYNEQFF	-	TRBV5-6	-	TRBJ2-1
TGTGCCAGCAGCGTAGGGACAGGCCCCTTAGGTGAGACCCAGTACTTC	CASSVGTGPLGETQYF	-	TRBV9	TRBD1	TRBJ2-5
TGCGCCAGCAGTCCGGATTGGGCTAGCGGGTCCTACGAGCAGTACTTC	CASSPDWASGSYEQYF	-	TRBV10-1	TRBD2	TRBJ2-7
TGTGCCGACCCATCCCCGGGACAGGACACTGAAGCTTTCTTT	CADPSPGQDTEAFF	-	TRBV10-3	TRBD1	TRBJ1-1
TGTGCCAGCAGCGAGACAGGGGCTCAGCCCCAGCATTTT	CASSETGAQPQHF	once	TRBV2	TRBD1	TRBJ1-5
TGTGCCAGCAGCGGAAAAGCGGGGACCTACAATGAGCAGTTCTTC	CASSGKAGTYNEQFF	-	TRBV7-2	TRBD2	TRBJ2-1
TGCGCCAGCAGCCAAGTTGGCGCCGATACGGAGGGCCAGTACTTC	CASSQVGADTEGQYF	few	TRBV4-1	-	TRBJ2-5
TGTGCCAGCAGTGATTACAGGGACCTAGGGCCCCAGCATTTT	CASSDYRDLGPQHF	-	TRBV6-1	-	TRBJ1-5
TGCAGCGTTGCCTGGGGGCAAGAATTAAACACTGAAGCTTTCTTT	CSVAWGQELNTEAFF	-	TRBV29-1	-	TRBJ1-1
TGTGCCAGCTCACGGGACAGCCTTAACTATGGCTACACCTTC	CASSRDSLNYGYTF	-	TRBV18	TRBD1	TRBJ1-2